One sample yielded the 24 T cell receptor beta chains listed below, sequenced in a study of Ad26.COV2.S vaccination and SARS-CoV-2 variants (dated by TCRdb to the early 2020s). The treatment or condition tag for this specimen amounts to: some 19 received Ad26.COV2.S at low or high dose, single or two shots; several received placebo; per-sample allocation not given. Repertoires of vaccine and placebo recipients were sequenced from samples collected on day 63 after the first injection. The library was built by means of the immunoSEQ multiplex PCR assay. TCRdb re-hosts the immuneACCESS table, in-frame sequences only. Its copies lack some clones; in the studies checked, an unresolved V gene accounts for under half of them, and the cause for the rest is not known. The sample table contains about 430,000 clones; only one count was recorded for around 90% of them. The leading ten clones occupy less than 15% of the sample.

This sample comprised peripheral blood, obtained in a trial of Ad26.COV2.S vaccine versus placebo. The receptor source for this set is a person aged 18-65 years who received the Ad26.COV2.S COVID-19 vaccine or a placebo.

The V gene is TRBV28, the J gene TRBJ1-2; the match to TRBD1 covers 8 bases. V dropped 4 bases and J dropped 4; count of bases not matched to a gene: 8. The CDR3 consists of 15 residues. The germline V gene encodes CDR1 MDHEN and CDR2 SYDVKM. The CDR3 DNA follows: TGTGCCAGCAGTTCGACCGGGACAGGCATCTATGGCTACACCTTC. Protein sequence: CASSSTGTGIYGYTF.

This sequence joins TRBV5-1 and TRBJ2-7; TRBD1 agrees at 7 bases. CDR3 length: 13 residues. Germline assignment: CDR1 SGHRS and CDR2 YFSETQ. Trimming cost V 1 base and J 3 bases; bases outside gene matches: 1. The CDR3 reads CASSLPGGYEQYF. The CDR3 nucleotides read TGCGCCAGCAGCTTGCCAGGGGGCTACGAGCAGTACTTC.

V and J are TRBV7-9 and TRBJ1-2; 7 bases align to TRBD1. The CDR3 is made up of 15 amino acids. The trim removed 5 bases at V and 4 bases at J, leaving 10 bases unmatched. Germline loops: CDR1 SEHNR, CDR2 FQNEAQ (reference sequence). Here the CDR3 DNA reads TGTGCCAGCAGCCATGGAGGGGGCTCCCCCTATGGCTACACCTTC. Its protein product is CASSHGGGSPYGYTF.

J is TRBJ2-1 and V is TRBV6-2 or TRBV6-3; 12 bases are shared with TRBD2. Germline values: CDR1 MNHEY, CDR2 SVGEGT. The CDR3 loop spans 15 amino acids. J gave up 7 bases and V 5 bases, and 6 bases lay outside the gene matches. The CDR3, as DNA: TGTGCCAGCAGTCGGCTAGCGGGAGGGATGAATGAGCAGTTCTTC. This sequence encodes CASSRLAGGMNEQFF.

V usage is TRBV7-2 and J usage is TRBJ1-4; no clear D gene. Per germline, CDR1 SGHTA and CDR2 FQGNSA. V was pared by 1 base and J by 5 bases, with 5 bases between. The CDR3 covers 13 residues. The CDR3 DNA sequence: TGTGCCAGCAGCTTAGTCCCGAATGAAAAACTGTTTTTT. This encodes CASSLVPNEKLFF.

The CDR3: CASSLLPANYGYTF. Written as DNA, the CDR3 is TGTGCCAGCAGTTTATTGCCGGCAAACTATGGCTACACCTTC. V and J are TRBV27 and TRBJ1-2; D remains unclear. The CDR3 length is 14 residues. Looked up from germline, CDR1 is MNHEY and CDR2 is SMNVEV (reference sequence). Trimming removed 1 base at V and 2 bases at J, with 8 bases between.

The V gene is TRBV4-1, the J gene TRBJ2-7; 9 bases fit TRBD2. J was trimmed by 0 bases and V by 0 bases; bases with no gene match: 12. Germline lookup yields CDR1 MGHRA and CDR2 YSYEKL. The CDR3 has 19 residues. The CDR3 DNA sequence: TGCGCCAGCAGCCAAGATTCGTCTAGCGGGACCCGTAGCTCCTACGAGCAGTACTTC. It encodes CASSQDSSSGTRSSYEQYF.

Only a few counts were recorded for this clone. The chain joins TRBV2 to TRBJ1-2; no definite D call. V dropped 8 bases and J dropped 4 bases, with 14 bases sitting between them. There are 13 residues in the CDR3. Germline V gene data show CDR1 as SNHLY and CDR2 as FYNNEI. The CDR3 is CASLPGLSYGYTF. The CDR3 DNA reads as TGTGCCAGCCTCCCCGGACTTTCCTATGGCTACACCTTC.

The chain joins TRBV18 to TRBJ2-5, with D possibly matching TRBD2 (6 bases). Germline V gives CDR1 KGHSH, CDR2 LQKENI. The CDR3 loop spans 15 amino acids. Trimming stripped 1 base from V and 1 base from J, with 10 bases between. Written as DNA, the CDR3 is TGTGCCAGCTCACCACTGGGGCGGGGCCAAGAGACCCAGTACTTC. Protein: CASSPLGRGQETQYF.

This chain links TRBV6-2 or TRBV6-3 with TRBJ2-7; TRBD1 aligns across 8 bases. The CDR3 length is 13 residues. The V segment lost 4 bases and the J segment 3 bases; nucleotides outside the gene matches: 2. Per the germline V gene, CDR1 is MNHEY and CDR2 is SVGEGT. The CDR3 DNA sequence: TGTGCCAGCAGTTCGGGGACAGGCTACGAGCAGTACTTC. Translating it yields CASSSGTGYEQYF.

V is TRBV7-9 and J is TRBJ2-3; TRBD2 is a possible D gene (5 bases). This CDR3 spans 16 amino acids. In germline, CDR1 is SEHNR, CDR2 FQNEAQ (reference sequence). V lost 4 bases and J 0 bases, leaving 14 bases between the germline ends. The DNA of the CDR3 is TGTGCCAGCAGCTGGGCCCCGGGAACTAGCACAGATACGCAGTATTTT. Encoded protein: CASSWAPGTSTDTQYF. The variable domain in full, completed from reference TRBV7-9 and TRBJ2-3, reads DTGVSQNPRHKITKRGQNVTFRCDPISEHNRLYWYRQTLGQGPEFLTYFQNEAQLEKSRLLSDRFSAERPKGSFSTLEIQRTEQGDSAMYLCASSWAPGTSTDTQYFGPGTRLTVL.

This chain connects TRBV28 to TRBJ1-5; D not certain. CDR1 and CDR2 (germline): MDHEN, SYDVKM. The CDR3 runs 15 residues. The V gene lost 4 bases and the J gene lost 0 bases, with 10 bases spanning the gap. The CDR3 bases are TGTGCCAGCAGTTCTGGTCTCTATAGCAATCAGCCCCAGCATTTT. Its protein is CASSSGLYSNQPQHF.

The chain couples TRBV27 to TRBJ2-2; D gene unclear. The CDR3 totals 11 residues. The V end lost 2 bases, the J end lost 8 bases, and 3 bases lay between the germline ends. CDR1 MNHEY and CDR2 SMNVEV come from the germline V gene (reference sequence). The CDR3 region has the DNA TGTGCCAGCAGTTTACTTGGGGAGCTGTTTTTT. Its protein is CASSLLGELFF.

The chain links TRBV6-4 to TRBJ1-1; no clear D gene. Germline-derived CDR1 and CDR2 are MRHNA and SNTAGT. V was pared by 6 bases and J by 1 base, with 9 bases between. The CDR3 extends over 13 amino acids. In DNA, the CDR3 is TGTGCCAGCAGCCGGACCGAGAACACTGAAGCTTTCTTT. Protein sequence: CASSRTENTEAFF.

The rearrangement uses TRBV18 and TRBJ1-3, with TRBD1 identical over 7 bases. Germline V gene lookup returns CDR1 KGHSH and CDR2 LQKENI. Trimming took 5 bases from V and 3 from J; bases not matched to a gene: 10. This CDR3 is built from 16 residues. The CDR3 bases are TGTGCCAGCTCAAGCCGGGACAGTGCTAGTGGAAACACCATATATTTT. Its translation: CASSSRDSASGNTIYF.

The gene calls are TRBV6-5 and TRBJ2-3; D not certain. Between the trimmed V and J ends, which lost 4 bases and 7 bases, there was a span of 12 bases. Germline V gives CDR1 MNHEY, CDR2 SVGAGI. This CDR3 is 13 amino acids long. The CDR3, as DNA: TGTGCCAGCAGTTGGACGGGCCAAAATACGCAGTATTTT. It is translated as CASSWTGQNTQYF.

CDR3 sequence: CASSPGLAGAYEQYF. The DNA of the CDR3 is TGTGCCAGCAGTCCGGGACTAGCGGGAGCCTACGAGCAGTACTTC. V usage is TRBV28 and J usage is TRBJ2-7, with 14 bases that match TRBD2. After removal of 5 bases from V and 2 bases from J, the junction contained 2 bases not matched to a gene. The CDR3 runs to 15 residues. Germline CDR1 MDHEN, CDR2 SYDVKM.

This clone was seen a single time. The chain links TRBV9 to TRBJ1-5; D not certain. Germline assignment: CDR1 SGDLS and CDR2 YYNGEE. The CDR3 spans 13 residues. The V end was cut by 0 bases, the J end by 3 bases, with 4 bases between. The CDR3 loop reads CASSVAVNQPQHF. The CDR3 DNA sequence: TGTGCCAGCAGCGTAGCTGTCAATCAGCCCCAGCATTTT.

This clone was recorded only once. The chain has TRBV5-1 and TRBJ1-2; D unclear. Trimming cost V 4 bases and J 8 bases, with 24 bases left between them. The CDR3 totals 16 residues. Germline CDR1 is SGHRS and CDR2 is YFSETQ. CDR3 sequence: CASSPVAVGGLRGYTF. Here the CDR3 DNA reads TGCGCCAGCAGCCCCGTCGCCGTGGGAGGGCTGCGAGGCTACACCTTC.

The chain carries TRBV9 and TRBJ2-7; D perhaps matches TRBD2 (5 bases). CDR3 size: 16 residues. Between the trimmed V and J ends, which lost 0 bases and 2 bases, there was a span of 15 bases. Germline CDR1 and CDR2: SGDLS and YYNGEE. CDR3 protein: CASSVGASLHPYEQYF. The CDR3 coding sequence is TGTGCCAGCAGCGTAGGGGCTAGCCTTCACCCCTACGAGCAGTACTTC.

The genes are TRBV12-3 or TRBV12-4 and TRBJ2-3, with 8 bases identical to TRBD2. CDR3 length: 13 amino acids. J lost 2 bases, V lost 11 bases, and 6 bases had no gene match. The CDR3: CAVGGAVTDTQYF. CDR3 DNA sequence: TGTGCCGTCGGGGGGGCAGTCACAGATACGCAGTATTTT.

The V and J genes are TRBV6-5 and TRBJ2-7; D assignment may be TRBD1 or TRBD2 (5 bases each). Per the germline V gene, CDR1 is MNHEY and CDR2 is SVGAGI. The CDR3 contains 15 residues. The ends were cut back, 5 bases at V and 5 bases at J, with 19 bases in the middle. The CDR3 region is CASSQPGPPYDEQYF. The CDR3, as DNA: TGTGCCAGCAGTCAACCGGGACCGCCTTACGACGAGCAGTACTTC.

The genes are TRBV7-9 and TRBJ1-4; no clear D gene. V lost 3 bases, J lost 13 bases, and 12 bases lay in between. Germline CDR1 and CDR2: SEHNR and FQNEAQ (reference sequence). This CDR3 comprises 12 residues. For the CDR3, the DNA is TGTGCCAGCAGCTTCGGCCGGGATGGACTGTTTTTT. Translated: CASSFGRDGLFF.

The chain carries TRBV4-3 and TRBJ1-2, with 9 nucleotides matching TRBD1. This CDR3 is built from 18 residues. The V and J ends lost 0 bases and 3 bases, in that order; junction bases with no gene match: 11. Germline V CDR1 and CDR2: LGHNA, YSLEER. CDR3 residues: CASSQENPGTGLHYGYTF. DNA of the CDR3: TGCGCCAGCAGCCAAGAAAACCCGGGGACAGGGCTGCACTATGGCTACACCTTC.